This T cell receptor (beta chain) was captured by sequencing in a study of PD-1 blockade in classical Hodgkin lymphoma. This clone was counted a few times. Measured with immunoSEQ multiplex PCR; TCRdb has only the in-frame clones, and not every one. This sample has roughly 27,000 clones, with over 60% found just once. Time point here: cycle 4 day 1 (C4D1), after more than 5 weeks of nivolumab. Relapse was seen in all patients after autologous stem cell transplantation, and brentuximab vedotin exposure was variable. This CDR3 has 14 amino acids. Looked up from germline, CDR1 is LNHDA and CDR2 is SQIVND (reference sequence). V gave up 4 bases and J gave up 8 bases, with 17 bases separating them.

The sequence came from a human donor with classical Hodgkin lymphoma. The gene calls are TRBV19 and TRBJ1-2; D remains ambiguous. This specimen was peripheral blood mononuclear cells (PBMCs), taken before the fourth cycle of nivolumab. CDR3 DNA sequence: TGTGCCAGTAGTAGGTCTCGGACCGTCATGGGCTACACCTTC. Its protein product is CASSRSRTVMGYTF.